This T cell receptor beta chain was documented in a study of T cells expressing NK-cell markers. As for the study in general: Sorted T-cell subsets CD3+CD56+NKG2C+, CD3+CD56+NKG2C- and CD3+CD56-NKG2C+ were TCR beta-sequenced. Study results and caveats: HCMV specificity of expanded NKG2C+ T cell clones remained unclear. For several donors, the dominant NKG2C+ clonotypes made up about 1.0-8% of their CD8+ T cells.

In the case of this clonotype: Antigen unknown.

It was by 5'RACE template switching with UMIs that TCR beta cDNA was made. No DNA is given; TCRdb re-called the 5' RACE reads and lists each CDR3 protein once. In total, the table holds about 450,000 distinct CDR3 sequences. The CDR3 spans 14 residues. Germline V gene lookup returns CDR1 SQVTM and CDR2 ANQGSEA. The chain has TRBV29-1 and TRBJ2-2. The sequence came from a woman between 18 and 69 years old in good health. Sequencing used blood T cells: a sorted CD56 or NKG2C T cell subset, CD4+ or CD8+ T cells, or bulk PBMC T cells (not recorded which). CDR3 sequence: CSARGPRHTGELFF.